Given below is one T cell receptor (beta chain) in context. Its antigen remains unknown. At a deep level, the assay was run. The assay was immunoSEQ multiplex PCR, and TCRdb's table has in-frame clones only and misses some. The data contain approximately 1.5 million clones, roughly 98.5% of them singletons. The data were obtained in a study of shared clonotypes between healthy human individuals. Study summary: CD4 naive cells filled three plates per donor, CD4 memory three, CD8 naive two and CD8 memory one.

Every donor, a Caucasian adult, lived in Nashville, Tennessee. Study-wide results and limits: Blood was the sole source, and tissue repertoires probably differ.

V was cut by 7 bases and J by 3 bases, with 13 bases left in between. The CDR3 is made up of 14 amino acids. CDR1 SGHVS and CDR2 FQNEAQ come from the germline V gene. The receptor comes from a man aged 25 to 40 in good health. Sequencing input: naive CD4+ T cells sorted from blood. Subset in this sample: CD45RA+ positively selected. The chain joins TRBV7-8 to TRBJ2-1, with D possibly matching TRBD1 (6 bases). The CDR3 spells CASNLRRGYNEQFF. The DNA for the CDR3 is TGTGCCAGCAACCTACGCAGGGGCTACAATGAGCAGTTCTTC.